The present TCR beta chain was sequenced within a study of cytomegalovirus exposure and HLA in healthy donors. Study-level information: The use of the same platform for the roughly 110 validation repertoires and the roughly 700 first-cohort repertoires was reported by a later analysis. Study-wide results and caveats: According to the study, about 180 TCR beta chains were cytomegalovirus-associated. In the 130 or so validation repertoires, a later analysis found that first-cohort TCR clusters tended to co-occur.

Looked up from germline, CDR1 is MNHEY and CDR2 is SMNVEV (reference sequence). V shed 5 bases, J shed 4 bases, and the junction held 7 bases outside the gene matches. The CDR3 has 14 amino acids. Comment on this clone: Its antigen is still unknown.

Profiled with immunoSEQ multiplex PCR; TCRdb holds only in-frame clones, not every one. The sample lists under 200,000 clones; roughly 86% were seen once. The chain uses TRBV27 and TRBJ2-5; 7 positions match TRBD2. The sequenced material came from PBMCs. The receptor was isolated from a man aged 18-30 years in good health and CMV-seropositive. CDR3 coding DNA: TGTGCCAGCAGTAACTGGGAGGGCGGAGAGACCCAGTACTTC. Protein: CASSNWEGGETQYF.